The entry below describes one TCR beta chain. No antigen is known for it. Looked up from germline, CDR1 is LNHDA and CDR2 is SQIVND (reference sequence). The CDR3 has 13 residues. V lost 3 bases and J 14 bases, leaving 17 bases between the germline ends. These data belong to a study of cytomegalovirus exposure and HLA in healthy donors. Study information: A prior study identified 117 million unique TCR beta sequences from about 179 million T cells.

Points from the study as a whole: Later analysis identified a missense DCLRE1C variant that was linked to TCR beta V- and J-gene trimming. Across donors, sequencing depth was assumed by presence/absence analyses to be roughly uniform. Judged likely to be a sequencing artifact was a cluster of highly shared sequence variants.

With 60 Vbeta and 13 Jbeta primers, the PCR was carried out. Clones were sequenced by immunoSEQ multiplex PCR, and TCRdb holds only the in-frame ones, with some missing. The repertoire includes hundreds of thousands of clones, roughly 81% of them detected once, and about 0.25% sits in the top ten. The sequencing sample was made of PBMCs. This receptor was identified in a girl aged 2 to 9 in good health and CMV-seronegative. This sequence joins TRBV19 and TRBJ2-1; tentative D call: TRBD1 (5 bases). The CDR3 loop is CASSITAGHSKFF. The CDR3 DNA follows: TGTGCCAGTAGTATTACAGCCGGACACAGCAAGTTCTTC. The variable domain in full, completed from reference TRBV19 and TRBJ2-1, reads DGGITQSPKYLFRKEGQNVTLSCEQNLNHDAMYWYRQDPGQGLRLIYYSQIVNDFQKGDIAEGYSVSREKKESFPLTVTSAQKNPTAFYLCASSITAGHSKFFGPGTRLTVL.